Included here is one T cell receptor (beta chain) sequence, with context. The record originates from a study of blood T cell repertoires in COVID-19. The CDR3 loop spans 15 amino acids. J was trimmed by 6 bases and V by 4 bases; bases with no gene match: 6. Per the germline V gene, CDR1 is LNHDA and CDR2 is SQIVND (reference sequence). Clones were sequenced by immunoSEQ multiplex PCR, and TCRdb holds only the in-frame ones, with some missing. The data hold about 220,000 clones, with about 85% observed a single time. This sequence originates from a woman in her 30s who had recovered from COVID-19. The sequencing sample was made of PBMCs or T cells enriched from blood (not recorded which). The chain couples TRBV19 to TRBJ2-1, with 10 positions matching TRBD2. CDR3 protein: CASSRASGGPNEQFF. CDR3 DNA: TGTGCCAGTAGTAGGGCTAGCGGGGGCCCCAATGAGCAGTTCTTC.